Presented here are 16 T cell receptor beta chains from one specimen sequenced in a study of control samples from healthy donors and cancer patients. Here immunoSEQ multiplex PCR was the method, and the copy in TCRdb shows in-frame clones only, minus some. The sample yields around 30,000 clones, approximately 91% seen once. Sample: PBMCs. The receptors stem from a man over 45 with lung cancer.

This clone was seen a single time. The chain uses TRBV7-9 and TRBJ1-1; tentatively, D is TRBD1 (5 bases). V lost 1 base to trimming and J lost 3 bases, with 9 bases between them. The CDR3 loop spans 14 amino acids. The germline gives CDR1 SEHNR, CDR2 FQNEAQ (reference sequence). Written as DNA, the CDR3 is TGTGCCAGCAGCTTAGTAATGGGGGACACTGAAGCTTTCTTT. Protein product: CASSLVMGDTEAFF. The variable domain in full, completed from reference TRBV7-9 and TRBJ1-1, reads DTGVSQNPRHKITKRGQNVTFRCDPISEHNRLYWYRQTLGQGPEFLTYFQNEAQLEKSRLLSDRFSAERPKGSFSTLEIQRTEQGDSAMYLCASSLVMGDTEAFFGQGTRLTVV.

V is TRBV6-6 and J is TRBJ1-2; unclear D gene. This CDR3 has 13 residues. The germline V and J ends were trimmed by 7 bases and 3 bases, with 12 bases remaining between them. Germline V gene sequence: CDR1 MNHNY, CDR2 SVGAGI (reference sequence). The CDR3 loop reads CASTASQDYGYTF. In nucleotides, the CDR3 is TGTGCCAGCACGGCCAGTCAAGACTATGGCTACACCTTC.

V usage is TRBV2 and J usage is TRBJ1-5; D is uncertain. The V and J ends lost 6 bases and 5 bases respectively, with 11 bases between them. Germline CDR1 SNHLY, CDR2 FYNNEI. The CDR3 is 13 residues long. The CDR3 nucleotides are TGTGCCAGCAGGGGAGGTGGGGATCAGCCCCAGCATTTT. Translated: CASRGGGDQPQHF.

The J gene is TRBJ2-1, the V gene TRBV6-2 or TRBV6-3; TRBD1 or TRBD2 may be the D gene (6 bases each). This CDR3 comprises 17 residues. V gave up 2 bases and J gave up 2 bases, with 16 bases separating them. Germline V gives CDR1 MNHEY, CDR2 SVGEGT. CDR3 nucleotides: TGTGCCAGCAGTTACGCGCCCTACGGGGGCACCTACAATGAGCAGTTCTTC. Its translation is CASSYAPYGGTYNEQFF.

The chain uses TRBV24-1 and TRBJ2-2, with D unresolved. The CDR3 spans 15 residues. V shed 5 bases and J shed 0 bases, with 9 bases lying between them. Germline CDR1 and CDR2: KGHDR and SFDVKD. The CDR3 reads CATSGASPNTGELFF. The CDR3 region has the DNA TGTGCCACCAGTGGAGCCAGTCCGAACACCGGGGAGCTGTTTTTT.

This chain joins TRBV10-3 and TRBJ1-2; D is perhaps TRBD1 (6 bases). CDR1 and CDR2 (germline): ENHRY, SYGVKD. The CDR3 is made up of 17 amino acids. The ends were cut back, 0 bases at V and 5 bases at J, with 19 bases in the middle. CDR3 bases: TGTGCCATCAGTGAGTCCCCGGGGACAAGGGGGGCGTATGGCTACACCTTC. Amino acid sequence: CAISESPGTRGAYGYTF.

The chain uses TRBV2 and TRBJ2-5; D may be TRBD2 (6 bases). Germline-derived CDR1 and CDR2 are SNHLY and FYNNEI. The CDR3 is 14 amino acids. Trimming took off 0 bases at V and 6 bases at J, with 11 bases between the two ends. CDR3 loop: CASSEAGLSQTQYF. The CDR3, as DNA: TGTGCCAGCAGTGAAGCGGGACTCTCCCAGACCCAGTACTTC.

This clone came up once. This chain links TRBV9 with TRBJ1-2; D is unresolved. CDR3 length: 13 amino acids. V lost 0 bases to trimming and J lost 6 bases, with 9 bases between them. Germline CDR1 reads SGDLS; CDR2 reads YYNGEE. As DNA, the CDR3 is TGTGCCAGCAGCGTAGGGACCTTGGATGGCTACACCTTC. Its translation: CASSVGTLDGYTF.

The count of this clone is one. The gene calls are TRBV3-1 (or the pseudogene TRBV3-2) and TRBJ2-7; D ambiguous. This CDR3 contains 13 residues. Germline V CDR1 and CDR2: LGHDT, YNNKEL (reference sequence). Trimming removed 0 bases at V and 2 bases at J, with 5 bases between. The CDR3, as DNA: TGTGCCAGCAGCCAAGAGCCCCCCTACGAGCAGTACTTC. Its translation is CASSQEPPYEQYF.

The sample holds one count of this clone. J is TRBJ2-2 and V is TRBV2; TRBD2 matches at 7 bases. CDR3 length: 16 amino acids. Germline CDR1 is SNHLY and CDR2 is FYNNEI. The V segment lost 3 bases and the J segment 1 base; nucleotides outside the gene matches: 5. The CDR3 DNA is TGTGCCAGCAGTGAGGAAGCGGGGTGGAACACCGGGGAGCTGTTTTTT. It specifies CASSEEAGWNTGELFF.

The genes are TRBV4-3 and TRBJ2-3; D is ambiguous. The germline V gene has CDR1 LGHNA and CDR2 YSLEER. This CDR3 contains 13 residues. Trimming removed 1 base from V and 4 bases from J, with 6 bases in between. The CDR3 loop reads CASSQGTADTQYF. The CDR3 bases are TGCGCCAGCAGCCAAGGGACGGCAGATACGCAGTATTTT.

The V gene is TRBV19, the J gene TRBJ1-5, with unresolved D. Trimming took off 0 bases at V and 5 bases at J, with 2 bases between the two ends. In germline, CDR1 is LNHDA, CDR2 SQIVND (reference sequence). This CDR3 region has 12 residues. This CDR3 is CASSIDDQPQHF. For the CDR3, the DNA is TGTGCCAGTAGTATAGACGATCAGCCCCAGCATTTT.

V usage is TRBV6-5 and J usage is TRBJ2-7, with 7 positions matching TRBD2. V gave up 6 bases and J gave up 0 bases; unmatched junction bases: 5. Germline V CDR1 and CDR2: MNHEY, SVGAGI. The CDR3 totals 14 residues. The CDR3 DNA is TGTGCCAGCAGGGGCGGCGGGAGCTCCTACGAGCAGTACTTC. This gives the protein CASRGGGSSYEQYF.

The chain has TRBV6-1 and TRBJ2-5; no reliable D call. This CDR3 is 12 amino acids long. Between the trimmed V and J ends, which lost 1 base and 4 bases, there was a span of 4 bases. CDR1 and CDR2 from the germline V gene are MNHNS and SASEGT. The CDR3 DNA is TGTGCCAGCAGTGAAGACGGAGAGACCCAGTACTTC. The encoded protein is CASSEDGETQYF.

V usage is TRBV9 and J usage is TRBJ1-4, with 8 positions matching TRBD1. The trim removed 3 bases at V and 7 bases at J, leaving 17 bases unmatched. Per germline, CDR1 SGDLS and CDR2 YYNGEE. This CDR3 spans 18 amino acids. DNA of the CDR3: TGTGCCAGCAGCGGAGACACTGGGACAGGTGTGAACAGTGAAAAACTGTTTTTT. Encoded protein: CASSGDTGTGVNSEKLFF.

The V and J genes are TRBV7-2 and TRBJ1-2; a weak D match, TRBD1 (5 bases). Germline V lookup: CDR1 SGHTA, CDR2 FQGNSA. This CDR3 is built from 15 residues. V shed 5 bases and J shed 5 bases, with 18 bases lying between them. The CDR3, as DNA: TGTGCCAGCAGCCCCCGGGACGGTGGAAGGTATGGCTACACCTTC. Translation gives CASSPRDGGRYGYTF.